Here is one T cell receptor beta chain with its context. These data originate in a study of glioma-infiltrating T cells. Study-wide background: Glioblastomas were WHO grade IV, sampled at first diagnosis; low-grade were grade II. Approximately 1 million peripheral T cells were targeted at about 4.5- to 11-fold coverage.

Germline lookup yields CDR1 SGHDN and CDR2 FVKESK. The CDR3 is made up of 16 amino acids. Losses at the gene ends were 3 bases for V and 1 base for J; bases not matched to a gene: 6. Using RNA template, CDR3s of TCR alpha and beta were amplified with iRepertoire arm-PCR. Input was about 95-400 ng of tissue mRNA or PBMC total RNA. TCRdb processed the multiplex PCR reads anew with MiXCR; each CDR3 protein has one entry. In the table there are 300,000 to 400,000 distinct CDR3 sequences, 41% of which are singletons. This sequence was found in a human donor with low-grade glioma or glioblastoma, undergoing nonglioma brain surgery, or in good health (not recorded which). The specimen sequenced was glioma tissue, nonneoplastic brain tissue, or PBMCs (not recorded which). This sequence joins TRBV14 and TRBJ2-3; TRBD2 matches at 8 bases. The CDR3 DNA is TGTGCCAGCAGCCAGAGGACTAGCTCTCGCACAGATACGCAGTATTTT. This translates into CASSQRTSSRTDTQYF.